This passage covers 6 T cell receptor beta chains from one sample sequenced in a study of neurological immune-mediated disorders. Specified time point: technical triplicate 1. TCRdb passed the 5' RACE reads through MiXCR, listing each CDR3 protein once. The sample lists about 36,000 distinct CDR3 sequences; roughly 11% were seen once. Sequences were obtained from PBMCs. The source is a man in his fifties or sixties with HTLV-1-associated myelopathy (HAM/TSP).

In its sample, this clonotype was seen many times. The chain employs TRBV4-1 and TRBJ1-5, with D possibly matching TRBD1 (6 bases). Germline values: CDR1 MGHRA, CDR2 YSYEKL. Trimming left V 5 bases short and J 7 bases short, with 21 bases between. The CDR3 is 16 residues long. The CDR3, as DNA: TGCGCCAGCAGCATATCGGGACACGACCCAGGACAGCCCCAGCATTTT. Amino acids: CASSISGHDPGQPQHF.

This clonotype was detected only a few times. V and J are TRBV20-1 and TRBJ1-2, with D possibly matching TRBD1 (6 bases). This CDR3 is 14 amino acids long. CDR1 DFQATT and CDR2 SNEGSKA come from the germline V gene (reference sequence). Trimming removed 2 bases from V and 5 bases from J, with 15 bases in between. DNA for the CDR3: TGCAGTGCTAGAAGGGAGGGGGATCAATATGGCTACACCTTC. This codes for CSARREGDQYGYTF.

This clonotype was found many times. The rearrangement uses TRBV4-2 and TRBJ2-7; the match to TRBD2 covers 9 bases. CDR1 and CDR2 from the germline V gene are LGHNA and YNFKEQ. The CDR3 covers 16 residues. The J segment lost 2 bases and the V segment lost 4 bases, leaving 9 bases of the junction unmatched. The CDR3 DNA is TGTGCCAGCAGCCTCCGACAGGCTAGCGGGGCCTACGAGCAGTACTTC. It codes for CASSLRQASGAYEQYF.

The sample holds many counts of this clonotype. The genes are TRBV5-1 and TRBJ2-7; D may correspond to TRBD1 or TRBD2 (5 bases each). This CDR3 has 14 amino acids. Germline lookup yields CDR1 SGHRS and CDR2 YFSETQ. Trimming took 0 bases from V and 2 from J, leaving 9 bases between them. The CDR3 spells CASSLGDRPYEQYF. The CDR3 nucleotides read TGCGCCAGCAGCTTGGGGGACCGACCCTACGAGCAGTACTTC.

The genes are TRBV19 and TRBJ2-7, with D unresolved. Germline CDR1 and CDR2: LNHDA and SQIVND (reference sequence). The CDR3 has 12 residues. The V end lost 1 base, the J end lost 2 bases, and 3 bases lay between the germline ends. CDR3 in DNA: TGTGCCAGTAGTATAGGGCCCTACGAGCAGTACTTC. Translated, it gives CASSIGPYEQYF.

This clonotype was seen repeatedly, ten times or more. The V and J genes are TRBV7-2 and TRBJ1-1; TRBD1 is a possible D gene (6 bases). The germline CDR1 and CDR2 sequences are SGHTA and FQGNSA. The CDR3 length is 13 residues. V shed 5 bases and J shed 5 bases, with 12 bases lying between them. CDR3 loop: CASSLSRGTEAFF. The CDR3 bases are TGTGCCAGCAGCCTAAGCAGGGGTACTGAAGCTTTCTTT. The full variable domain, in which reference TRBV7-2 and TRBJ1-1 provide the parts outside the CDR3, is GAGVSQSPSNKVTEKGKDVELRCDPISGHTALYWYRQSLGQGLEFLIYFQGNSAPDKSGLPSDRFSAERTGGSVSTLTIQRTQQEDSAVYLCASSLSRGTEAFFGQGTRLTVV.